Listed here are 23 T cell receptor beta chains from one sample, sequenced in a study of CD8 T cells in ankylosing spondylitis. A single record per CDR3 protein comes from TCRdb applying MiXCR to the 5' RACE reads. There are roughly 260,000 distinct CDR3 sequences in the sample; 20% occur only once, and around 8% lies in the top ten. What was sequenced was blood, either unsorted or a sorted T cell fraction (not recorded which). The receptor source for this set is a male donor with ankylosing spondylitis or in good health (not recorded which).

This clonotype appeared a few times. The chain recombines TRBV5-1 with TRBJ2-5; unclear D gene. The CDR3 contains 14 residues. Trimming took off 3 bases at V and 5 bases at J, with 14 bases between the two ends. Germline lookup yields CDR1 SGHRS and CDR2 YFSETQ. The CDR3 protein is CASSSGLTEETQYF. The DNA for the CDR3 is TGCGCCAGCAGCTCCGGGTTAACTGAGGAGACCCAGTACTTC.

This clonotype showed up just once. For the CDR3, the DNA is TGTGCCAGCAGCTTAAATGGGGGGGATAGCAATCAGCCCCAGCATTTT. Its translation is CASSLNGGDSNQPQHF. The rearrangement joins TRBV12-3 or TRBV12-4 to TRBJ1-5; D may be TRBD1 (5 bases). The CDR3 spans 16 residues. V was shortened by 6 bases and J by 0 bases, with 15 bases between the two germline ends.

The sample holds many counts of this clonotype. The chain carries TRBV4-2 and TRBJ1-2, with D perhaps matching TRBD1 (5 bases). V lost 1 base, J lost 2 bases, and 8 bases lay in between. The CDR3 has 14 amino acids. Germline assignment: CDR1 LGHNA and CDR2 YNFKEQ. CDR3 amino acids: CASSQVGGNYGYTF. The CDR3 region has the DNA TGTGCCAGCAGCCAAGTTGGGGGAAACTATGGCTACACCTTC.

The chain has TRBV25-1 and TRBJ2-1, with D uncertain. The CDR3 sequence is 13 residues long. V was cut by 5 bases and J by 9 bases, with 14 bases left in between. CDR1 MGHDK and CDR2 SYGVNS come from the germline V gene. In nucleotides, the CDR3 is TGTGCCAGCAGTCGACCCGGACGCCGTGAGCAGTTCTTC. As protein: CASSRPGRREQFF.

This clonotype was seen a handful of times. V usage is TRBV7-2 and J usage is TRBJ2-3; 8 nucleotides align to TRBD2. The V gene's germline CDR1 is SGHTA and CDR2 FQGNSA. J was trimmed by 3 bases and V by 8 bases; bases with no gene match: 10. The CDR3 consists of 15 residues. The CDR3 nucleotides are TGTGCCAGCCATGACGGCGGGGGGCTAACAGATACGCAGTATTTT. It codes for CASHDGGGLTDTQYF.

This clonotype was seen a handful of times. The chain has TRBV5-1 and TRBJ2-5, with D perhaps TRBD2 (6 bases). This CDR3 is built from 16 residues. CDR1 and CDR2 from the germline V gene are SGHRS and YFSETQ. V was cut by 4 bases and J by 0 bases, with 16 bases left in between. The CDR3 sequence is CASSRTGGTNQETQYF. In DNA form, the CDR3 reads TGCGCCAGCAGCCGGACGGGCGGGACCAACCAAGAGACCCAGTACTTC.

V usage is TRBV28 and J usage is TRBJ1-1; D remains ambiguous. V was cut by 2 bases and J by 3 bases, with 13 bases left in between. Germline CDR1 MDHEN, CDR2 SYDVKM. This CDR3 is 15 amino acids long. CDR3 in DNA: TGTGCCAGCAGTTTAATCGGCAGGAAGGACACTGAAGCTTTCTTT. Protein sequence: CASSLIGRKDTEAFF.

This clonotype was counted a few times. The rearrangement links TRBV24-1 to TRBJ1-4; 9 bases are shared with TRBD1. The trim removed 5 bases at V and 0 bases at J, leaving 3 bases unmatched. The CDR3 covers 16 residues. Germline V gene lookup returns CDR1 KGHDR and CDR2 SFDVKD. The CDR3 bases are TGTGCCACCAGTGCGGGACAGGGTTCAACTAATGAAAAACTGTTTTTT. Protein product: CATSAGQGSTNEKLFF.

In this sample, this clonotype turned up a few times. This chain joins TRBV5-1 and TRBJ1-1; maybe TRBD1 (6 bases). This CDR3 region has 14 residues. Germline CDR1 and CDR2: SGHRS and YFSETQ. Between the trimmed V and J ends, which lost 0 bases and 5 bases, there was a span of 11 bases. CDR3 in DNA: TGCGCCAGCAGCTTGGATCAGGGGTTAACTGAAGCTTTCTTT. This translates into CASSLDQGLTEAFF.

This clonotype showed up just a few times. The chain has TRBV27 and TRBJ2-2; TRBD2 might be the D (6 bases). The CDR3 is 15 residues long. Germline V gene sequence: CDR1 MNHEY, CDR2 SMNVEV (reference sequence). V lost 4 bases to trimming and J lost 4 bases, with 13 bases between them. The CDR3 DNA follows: TGTGCCAGCAGTTCTCTTGCCGGGAGCACCGGGGAGCTGTTTTTT. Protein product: CASSSLAGSTGELFF.

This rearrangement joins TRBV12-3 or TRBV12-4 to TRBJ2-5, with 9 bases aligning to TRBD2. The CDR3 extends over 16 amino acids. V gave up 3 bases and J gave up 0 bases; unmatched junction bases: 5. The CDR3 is CASSLGGGGYQETQYF. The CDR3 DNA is TGTGCCAGCAGTTTGGGCGGGGGGGGGTACCAAGAGACCCAGTACTTC.

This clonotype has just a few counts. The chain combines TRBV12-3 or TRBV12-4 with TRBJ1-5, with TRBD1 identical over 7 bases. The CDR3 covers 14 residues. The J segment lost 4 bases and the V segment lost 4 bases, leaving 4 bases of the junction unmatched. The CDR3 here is CASSSQGGNQPQHF. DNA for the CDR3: TGTGCCAGCAGTTCCCAGGGGGGAAATCAGCCCCAGCATTTT.

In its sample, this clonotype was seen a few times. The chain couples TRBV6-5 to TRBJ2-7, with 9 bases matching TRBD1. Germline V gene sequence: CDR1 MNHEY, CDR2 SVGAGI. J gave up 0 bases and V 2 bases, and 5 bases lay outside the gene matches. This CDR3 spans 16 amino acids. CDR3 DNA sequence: TGTGCCAGCAGTTACCTGGGACAGGGTGGCTCCTACGAGCAGTACGTC. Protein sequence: CASSYLGQGGSYEQYV.

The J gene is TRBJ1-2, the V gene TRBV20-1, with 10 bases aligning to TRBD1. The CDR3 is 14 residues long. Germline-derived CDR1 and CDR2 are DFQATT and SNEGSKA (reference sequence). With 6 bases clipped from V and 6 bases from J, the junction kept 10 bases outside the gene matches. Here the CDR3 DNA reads TGCAGTGCACCGACCGGACAGGGGGTGGATGGCTACACCTTC. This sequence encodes CSAPTGQGVDGYTF.

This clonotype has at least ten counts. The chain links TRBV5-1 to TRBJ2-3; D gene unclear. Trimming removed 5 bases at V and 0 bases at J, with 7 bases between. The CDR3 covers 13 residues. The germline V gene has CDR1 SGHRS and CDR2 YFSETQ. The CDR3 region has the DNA TGCGCCAGCAGGTCAGACAGCACAGATACGCAGTATTTT. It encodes CASRSDSTDTQYF.

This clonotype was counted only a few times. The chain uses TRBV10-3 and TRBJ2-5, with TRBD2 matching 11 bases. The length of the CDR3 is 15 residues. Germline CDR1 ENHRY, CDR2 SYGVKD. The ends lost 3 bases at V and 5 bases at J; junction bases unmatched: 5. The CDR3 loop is CAISEIAGGLETQYF. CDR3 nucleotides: TGTGCCATCAGTGAAATAGCGGGGGGGCTGGAGACCCAGTACTTC.

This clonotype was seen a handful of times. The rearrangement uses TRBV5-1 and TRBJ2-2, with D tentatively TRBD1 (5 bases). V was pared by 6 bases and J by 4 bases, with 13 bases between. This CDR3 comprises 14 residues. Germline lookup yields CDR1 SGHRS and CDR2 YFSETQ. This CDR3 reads CASIRDQGTGELFF. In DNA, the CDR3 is TGCGCCAGCATCCGAGACCAGGGCACCGGGGAGCTGTTTTTT. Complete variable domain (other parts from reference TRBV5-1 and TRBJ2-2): KAGVTQTPRYLIKTRGQQVTLSCSPISGHRSVSWYQQTPGQGLQFLFEYFSETQRNKGNFPGRFSGRQFSNSRSEMNVSTLELGDSALYLCASIRDQGTGELFFGEGSRLTVL.

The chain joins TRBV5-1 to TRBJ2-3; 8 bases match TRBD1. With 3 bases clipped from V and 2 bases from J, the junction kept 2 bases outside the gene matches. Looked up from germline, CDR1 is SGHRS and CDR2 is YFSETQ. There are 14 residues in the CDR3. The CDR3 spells CASSSDRATDTQYF. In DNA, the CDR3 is TGCGCCAGCAGCTCGGACAGGGCCACAGATACGCAGTATTTT.

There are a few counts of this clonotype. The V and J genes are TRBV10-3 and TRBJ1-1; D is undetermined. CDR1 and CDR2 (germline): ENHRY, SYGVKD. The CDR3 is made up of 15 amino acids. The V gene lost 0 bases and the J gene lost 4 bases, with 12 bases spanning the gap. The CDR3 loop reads CAISESVGQSTEAFF. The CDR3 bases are TGTGCCATCAGTGAGTCGGTGGGCCAGAGCACTGAAGCTTTCTTT.

CDR3 sequence (DNA): TGTGCCAGCAGCTTAGCAGTCCAGGGGGCTTTTGAAAAACTGTTTTTT. It codes for CASSLAVQGAFEKLFF. J is TRBJ1-4 and V is TRBV7-9; 8 bases are shared with TRBD1. V shed 0 bases, J shed 7 bases, and the junction held 7 bases outside the gene matches. The CDR3 consists of 16 residues. In germline, CDR1 is SEHNR, CDR2 FQNEAQ (reference sequence).

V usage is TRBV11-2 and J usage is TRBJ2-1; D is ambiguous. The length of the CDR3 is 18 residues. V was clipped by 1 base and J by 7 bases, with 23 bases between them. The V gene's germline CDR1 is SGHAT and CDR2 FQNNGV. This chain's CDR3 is CASSLVGWVVAQMNEQFF. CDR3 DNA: TGTGCCAGCAGCTTAGTCGGTTGGGTGGTAGCCCAGATGAATGAGCAGTTCTTC.

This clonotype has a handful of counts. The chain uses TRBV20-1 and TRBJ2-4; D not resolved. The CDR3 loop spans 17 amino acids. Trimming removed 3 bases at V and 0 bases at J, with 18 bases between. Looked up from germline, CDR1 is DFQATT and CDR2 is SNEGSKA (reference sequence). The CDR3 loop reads CSASNSFVALAKNIQYF. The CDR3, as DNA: TGCAGTGCTAGTAATTCTTTTGTGGCTTTAGCCAAAAACATTCAGTACTTC.

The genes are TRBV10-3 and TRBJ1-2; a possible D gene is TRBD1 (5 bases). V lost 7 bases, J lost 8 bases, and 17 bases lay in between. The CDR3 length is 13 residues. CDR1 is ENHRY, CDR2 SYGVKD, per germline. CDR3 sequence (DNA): TGTGCCATCACCATAAGGGTAGGGGACGGCTACACCTTC. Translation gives CAITIRVGDGYTF.